The 20 T cell receptor beta chains below were found in one sample sequenced in a study. TCRdb independently ran MiXCR on the 5' RACE reads; one entry per CDR3 protein. The data contain about 43,000 distinct CDR3 sequences, roughly a fifth of them singletons. The sorted Tregs were CD4+CD25+CD127-/low cells. The sequenced sample consisted of Tregs sorted from a lymph node. Every receptor here comes from a female donor with breast cancer.

V is TRBV4-1 and J is TRBJ2-7; 7 nucleotides match TRBD2. V shed 4 bases, J shed 6 bases, and the junction held 12 bases outside the gene matches. Germline loops: CDR1 MGHRA, CDR2 YSYEKL. There are 15 residues in the CDR3. CDR3 residues: CASSPIGLGRAEQYF. The DNA of the CDR3 is TGCGCCAGCAGCCCTATAGGACTAGGGAGGGCCGAGCAGTACTTC.

Points on this clonotype: A much larger clone differs by one base, so this may be a read error. The chain couples TRBV7-2 to TRBJ2-2; tentatively, D is TRBD1 (6 bases). This CDR3 region has 14 residues. Germline values: CDR1 SGHTA, CDR2 FQGNSA. CDR3 sequence: CASSRGGYTGELVF. The CDR3 DNA sequence: TGTGCCAGCAGCCGAGGGGGATACACCGGGGAGCTGGTTTTT.

With regard to this clonotype: The conserved phenylalanine or tryptophan normally closing the CDR3 is absent here, so this likely arose from a read error. The rearrangement joins TRBV27 to TRBJ1-5; D is unresolved. V lost 5 bases and J 3 bases, leaving 5 bases between the germline ends. CDR3 length: 12 amino acids. Per germline, CDR1 MNHEY and CDR2 SMNVEV (reference sequence). The CDR3 sequence is CASSPNNQPQHL. In DNA, the CDR3 is TGTGCCAGCAGTCCGAACAATCAGCCCCAGCATTTA.

This clonotype showed up many times. The chain uses TRBV5-1 and TRBJ1-4; maybe TRBD1 (6 bases). Germline CDR1 and CDR2: SGHRS and YFSETQ. The CDR3 extends over 14 amino acids. Trimming cost V 0 bases and J 4 bases, with 7 bases left between them. CDR3: CASSLDRDNEKLFF. The CDR3 region has the DNA TGCGCCAGCAGCTTGGACAGGGATAATGAAAAACTGTTTTTT.

At least ten counts were recorded for this clonotype. The chain has TRBV5-1 and TRBJ2-3; D may be TRBD2 (5 bases). The germline gives CDR1 SGHRS, CDR2 YFSETQ. The CDR3 runs 16 residues. Trimming took off 0 bases at V and 0 bases at J, with 11 bases between the two ends. CDR3: CASSLGGEGSTDTQYF. The CDR3 DNA is TGCGCCAGCAGCTTGGGAGGTGAGGGAAGCACAGATACGCAGTATTTT.

At least ten counts were recorded for this clonotype. The chain has TRBV27 and TRBJ2-3; TRBD1 aligns across 8 bases. V trimming: 5 bases; J trimming: 5 bases; junction bases outside the gene matches: 9. The CDR3 contains 15 residues. Germline values: CDR1 MNHEY, CDR2 SMNVEV (reference sequence). The CDR3 spells CASSPSSGGRDTQYF. The CDR3 nucleotides are TGTGCCAGCAGTCCATCCTCAGGGGGCCGAGATACGCAGTATTTT.

This clonotype was seen many times. J is TRBJ2-5 and V is TRBV27; 9 positions match TRBD2. The CDR3 covers 19 residues. Germline lookup yields CDR1 MNHEY and CDR2 SMNVEV (reference sequence). The V gene end was trimmed by 7 bases and the J gene end by 5 bases; junction bases not matched to a gene: 23. CDR3 nucleotide sequence: TGTGCCAGCAAAGCCACAGGGTTTCAGCGGGAGGTACTTGGGGAGACCCAGTACTTC. Its protein is CASKATGFQREVLGETQYF.

The chain links TRBV29-1 to TRBJ2-2; TRBD2 might be the D (5 bases). This CDR3 comprises 13 residues. Trimming pared 3 bases from V and 6 bases from J, leaving 11 bases between. Germline CDR1 and CDR2: SQVTM and ANQGSEA. CDR3 amino acids: CSVDGDLAGELFF. The CDR3 DNA reads as TGCAGCGTTGACGGGGATCTAGCCGGGGAGCTGTTTTTT.

Many counts were recorded for this clonotype. This chain joins TRBV20-1 and TRBJ2-7, with 8 bases that match TRBD1. CDR1 DFQATT and CDR2 SNEGSKA come from the germline V gene (reference sequence). The CDR3 totals 14 residues. The V and J ends lost 3 bases and 1 base, in that order; junction bases with no gene match: 5. In nucleotides, the CDR3 is TGCAGTGCTAGTCTGGACAGGGAATCCTACGAGCAGTACTTC. Translation gives CSASLDRESYEQYF.

This clonotype was detected many times. The CDR3 DNA reads TGTGCCAGGGGGGGGAGAACCGAGAACACTGAAGCTTTCTTT. Translated: CARGGRTENTEAFF. V gene TRBV27 combines with J gene TRBJ1-1, with D possibly TRBD1 on 5 matching bases. Germline CDR1 and CDR2: MNHEY and SMNVEV (reference sequence). CDR3 length: 14 residues. The germline V and J ends were trimmed by 9 bases and 1 base, with 15 bases remaining between them.

The V and J genes are TRBV4-1 and TRBJ1-5; possible D gene TRBD1, 5 bases. Germline CDR1 is MGHRA and CDR2 is YSYEKL. This CDR3 contains 14 residues. Trimming stripped 0 bases from V and 6 bases from J, with 9 bases between. The CDR3, as DNA: TGCGCCAGCAGCCAAGATGCGGGGGTTCAGCCCCAGCATTTT. Translating gives CASSQDAGVQPQHF.

This clonotype has a count of ten or more. V usage is TRBV6-1 and J usage is TRBJ2-4; D remains unclear. CDR1 and CDR2 from the germline V gene are MNHNS and SASEGT. CDR3 length: 16 amino acids. V was shortened by 1 base and J by 0 bases, with 10 bases between the two germline ends. The CDR3 here is CASSEDERLAKNIQYF. CDR3 sequence (DNA): TGTGCCAGCAGTGAAGACGAAAGACTAGCCAAAAACATTCAGTACTTC.

The chain has TRBV7-9 and TRBJ2-2; 10 nucleotides line up with TRBD2. The J segment lost 3 bases and the V segment lost 5 bases, leaving 6 bases of the junction unmatched. There are 16 residues in the CDR3. CDR1 is SEHNR and CDR2 is FQNEAQ in the germline V gene (reference sequence). CDR3 DNA: TGTGCCAGCAGCCCGTGGACTAGCGGTCACACCGGGGAGCTGTTTTTT. This codes for CASSPWTSGHTGELFF.

This clonotype has ten or more counts. The chain's CDR3 is CSASSPASGRGYEQYF. The CDR3 DNA reads as TGCAGTGCTAGTAGTCCAGCCAGCGGTAGAGGGTACGAGCAGTACTTC. The rearrangement uses TRBV20-1 and TRBJ2-7, with D perhaps matching TRBD2 (5 bases). Germline V gene sequence: CDR1 DFQATT, CDR2 SNEGSKA (reference sequence). There are 16 residues in the CDR3. Between the trimmed V and J ends, which lost 3 bases and 4 bases, there was a span of 22 bases.

This rearrangement joins TRBV5-5 to TRBJ2-7, with D hard to call. The CDR3 covers 13 residues. Germline V gene lookup returns CDR1 SGHKS and CDR2 YYEKEE (reference sequence). V was trimmed by 5 bases and J by 4 bases, leaving 13 bases between them. Here the CDR3 reads CASRRDQQYEQYF. CDR3 nucleotide sequence: TGTGCCAGCAGAAGAGACCAACAATACGAGCAGTACTTC.

In its sample, this clonotype was seen many times. V usage is TRBV25-1 and J usage is TRBJ2-7; TRBD2 matches 9 bases. Germline trimming cut 5 bases from V and 4 bases from J; bases unmatched to any gene: 3. Germline V CDR1 and CDR2: MGHDK, SYGVNS. The CDR3 has 13 residues. This chain's CDR3 is CASSKAGGYEQYF. CDR3 sequence (DNA): TGTGCCAGCAGTAAAGCGGGAGGTTACGAGCAGTACTTC.

This clonotype was counted at least ten times. The V and J genes are TRBV12-3 or TRBV12-4 and TRBJ1-2, with a weak D call TRBD1 (5 bases). CDR3 length: 17 amino acids. V gave up 6 bases and J gave up 0 bases, with 20 bases separating them. CDR3 sequence: CASRARQGRRANYGYTF. The CDR3 DNA reads as TGTGCCAGCAGGGCTAGGCAGGGTCGACGAGCTAACTATGGCTACACCTTC.

This rearrangement joins TRBV20-1 to TRBJ2-1; TRBD2 matches 9 bases. Trimming removed 0 bases from V and 2 bases from J; junction bases left unmatched: 5. The CDR3 length is 16 residues. CDR1 is DFQATT and CDR2 is SNEGSKA in the germline V gene (reference sequence). CDR3 region: CSARDPSGVTYNEQFF. CDR3 nucleotide sequence: TGCAGTGCTAGAGATCCTAGCGGGGTTACCTACAATGAGCAGTTCTTC.

With respect to this clonotype: This may be a read error: a much more frequent sequence differs by one nucleotide. This chain uses TRBV2 with TRBJ1-5, with a weak D call TRBD1 (5 bases). With 6 bases removed from V and 4 bases from J, the gap between germline ends came to 10 bases. CDR3 length: 13 residues. CDR1 and CDR2 from the germline V gene are SNHLY and FYNNEI. The CDR3 spells CASRGGGNQPQHF. The CDR3 DNA is TGTGCCAGCAGGGGTGGGGGAAATCAGCCCCAGCATTTT.

On this clonotype: This clone may be a read error of a much larger clone one base away. This chain uses TRBV4-1 with TRBJ2-7; maybe TRBD2 (5 bases). This CDR3 spans 13 amino acids. Per the germline V gene, CDR1 is MGHRA and CDR2 is YSYEKL. The ends were cut back, 1 base at V and 6 bases at J, with 10 bases in the middle. The chain's CDR3 is CASSQGPAGEQYF. In DNA, the CDR3 is TGCGCCAGCAGCCAAGGTCCCGCGGGCGAGCAGTACTTC.